This T cell receptor beta chain derives from a study of T-cell memory formation after mild COVID-19. This clonotype was recorded many times. Antigen unknown. Study-wide points: Prior to infection, memory already included some responding clones, suggesting cross-reactive memory joined.

Germline-derived CDR1 and CDR2 are SGHRS and YFSETQ. Trimming cost V 4 bases and J 4 bases; bases outside gene matches: 1. CDR3 length: 12 residues. Sample barcodes and UMIs were carried by the TCR alpha and TCR beta cDNA libraries that 5'RACE generated with constant-segment primers. TCRdb recomputed calls from the 5' RACE reads with MiXCR, one row per CDR3 protein. Of 250,000 to 300,000 distinct CDR3 sequences listed, roughly 16% are singletons. This receptor was obtained from a man aged 18 to 30 who had mild COVID-19 (a few samples of this study predate the infection). Cell type and time point are not known. The material sequenced was PBMCs or a T cell subset sorted from them (not recorded which). The chain has TRBV5-1 and TRBJ2-5; 7 bases agree with TRBD2. This CDR3 is CASSPGGETQYF. CDR3 in DNA: TGCGCCAGCAGCCCGGGGGGAGAGACCCAGTACTTC.